Following are 18 T cell receptor beta chains from one sample sequenced in a study of identical twins. TCRdb reanalysed the 5' RACE reads using MiXCR and keeps one entry per CDR3 protein. The sample lists hundreds of thousands of distinct CDR3 sequences, roughly a tenth occurring once. The specimen was memory (CD45RO+) T cells sorted from blood. The receptors derive from a woman between 18 and 30 years old in good health.

The CDR3: CATSERYGTSGRAGSYEQYF. The CDR3 DNA reads as TGTGCCACCAGTGAACGCTACGGGACTAGCGGGAGGGCCGGCTCCTACGAGCAGTACTTC. The V call is TRBV24-1, the J call TRBJ2-7; 16 bases agree with TRBD2. The CDR3 is made up of 20 amino acids. The germline CDR1 and CDR2 sequences are KGHDR and SFDVKD. V lost 4 bases and J lost 0; bases outside the gene matches: 11.

The genes are TRBV11-3 and TRBJ2-1; 8 bases line up with TRBD2. The CDR3 spans 15 residues. V dropped 4 bases and J dropped 6; count of bases not matched to a gene: 8. In germline, CDR1 is SGHNT, CDR2 YENEEA. The chain's CDR3 is CASSYLAGILNEQFF. The CDR3 nucleotides are TGTGCCAGCAGCTACTTAGCGGGGATTCTCAATGAGCAGTTCTTC.

This clonotype was found a few times. The CDR3 loop reads CASSYWAGRTTDTQYF. The CDR3 DNA follows: TGTGCCAGCAGTTACTGGGCGGGACGGACGACAGATACGCAGTATTTT. V usage is TRBV6-2 or TRBV6-3 and J usage is TRBJ2-3; D possibly corresponds to TRBD2 (6 bases). Trimming stripped 1 base from V and 3 bases from J, with 14 bases between. Germline V gene sequence: CDR1 MNHEY, CDR2 SVGEGT. This CDR3 region has 16 residues.

The sample holds a few counts of this clonotype. The V and J genes are TRBV6-1 and TRBJ1-2, with D perhaps matching TRBD1 (5 bases). CDR1 is MNHNS and CDR2 is SASEGT in the germline V gene. V was shortened by 7 bases and J by 2 bases, with 17 bases between the two germline ends. The CDR3 has 15 residues. The CDR3 is CASKGRGGLNYGYTF. The CDR3 bases are TGTGCCAGCAAGGGACGGGGGGGACTAAACTATGGCTACACCTTC.

The genes are TRBV11-3 and TRBJ2-3; 11 positions match TRBD2. Germline CDR1 is SGHNT and CDR2 is YENEEA. With 1 base clipped from V and 1 base from J, the junction kept 4 bases outside the gene matches. CDR3 length: 17 residues. As DNA, the CDR3 is TGTGCCAGCAGCTTAGTCGGGGGACTAGCGGGCACAGATACGCAGTATTTT. The encoded protein is CASSLVGGLAGTDTQYF.

This clonotype appeared a few times. This sequence joins TRBV12-3 or TRBV12-4 and TRBJ2-5, with 7 bases identical to TRBD2. The V gene end was trimmed by 8 bases and the J gene end by 9 bases; junction bases not matched to a gene: 12. CDR3 length: 13 amino acids. This chain's CDR3 is CASGGDPREAQYF. CDR3 nucleotide sequence: TGTGCCAGCGGGGGAGACCCTCGGGAGGCCCAGTACTTC.

In this sample, this clonotype turned up a few times. This chain connects TRBV10-2 to TRBJ2-2; 8 bases align to TRBD1. Germline V gene lookup returns CDR1 WSHSY and CDR2 SAAADI. The J segment lost 3 bases and the V segment lost 6 bases, leaving 3 bases of the junction unmatched. The CDR3 is 14 residues long. The CDR3 here is CASRQGAYTGELFF. CDR3 DNA sequence: TGCGCCAGCAGGCAGGGGGCATACACCGGGGAGCTGTTTTTT.

The chain uses TRBV6-2 or TRBV6-3 and TRBJ1-1, with 10 nucleotides matching TRBD1. Germline V gene data show CDR1 as MNHEY and CDR2 as SVGEGT. CDR3 length: 13 residues. The ends lost 5 bases at V and 3 bases at J; junction bases unmatched: 0. Here the CDR3 reads CASSGQGDTEAFF. DNA of the CDR3: TGTGCCAGCAGTGGACAGGGGGACACTGAAGCTTTCTTT.

The rearrangement uses TRBV5-1 and TRBJ2-7; D might be TRBD1 or TRBD2, each matching 5 bases. Germline CDR1 is SGHRS and CDR2 is YFSETQ. CDR3 size: 16 residues. The ends were cut back, 2 bases at V and 4 bases at J, with 19 bases in the middle. The CDR3 here is CASSFAGTQHGYEQYF. In nucleotides, the CDR3 is TGCGCCAGCAGCTTCGCCGGGACCCAACACGGGTACGAGCAGTACTTC. Based on the CDR3 plus reference TRBV5-1 and TRBJ2-7, the full variable domain is KAGVTQTPRYLIKTRGQQVTLSCSPISGHRSVSWYQQTPGQGLQFLFEYFSETQRNKGNFPGRFSGRQFSNSRSEMNVSTLELGDSALYLCASSFAGTQHGYEQYFGPGTRLTVT.

The J gene is TRBJ2-7, the V gene TRBV3-1, with D perhaps TRBD2 (6 bases). Trimming stripped 3 bases from V and 2 bases from J, with 17 bases between. CDR1 is LGHDT and CDR2 is YNNKEL in the germline V gene (reference sequence). The CDR3 has 16 residues. The CDR3 nucleotides read TGTGCCAGCAGCCATGAGGGCGGGGCGGGACCCTACGAGCAGTACTTC. This translates into CASSHEGGAGPYEQYF.

The chain uses TRBV20-1 and TRBJ2-7, with 7 bases fitting TRBD2. J gave up 6 bases and V 3 bases, and 11 bases lay outside the gene matches. The germline gives CDR1 DFQATT, CDR2 SNEGSKA (reference sequence). The CDR3 covers 14 residues. The CDR3 nucleotides read TGCAGTGCTAGCTTTCGCGGGAGTGTTAGCGAGCAGTACTTC. This sequence encodes CSASFRGSVSEQYF.

This chain joins TRBV9 and TRBJ2-3; 9 nucleotides match TRBD2. CDR3 length equals 17 residues. Germline loops: CDR1 SGDLS, CDR2 YYNGEE. V was pared by 3 bases and J by 6 bases, with 14 bases of the junction left unmatched. CDR3 protein: CASSAMAGTSRADTQYF. CDR3 DNA: TGTGCCAGCAGCGCGATGGCCGGGACTAGCCGAGCGGATACGCAGTATTTT.

This sequence joins TRBV20-1 and TRBJ2-1; no clear D. The CDR3 runs 11 residues. Germline CDR1 is DFQATT and CDR2 is SNEGSKA (reference sequence). V was pared by 2 bases and J by 8 bases, with 7 bases between. The chain's CDR3 is CSARRLHEQFF. The CDR3 DNA sequence: TGCAGTGCTAGAAGGCTACATGAGCAGTTCTTC.

This chain uses TRBV7-9 with TRBJ2-3, with 15 nucleotides matching TRBD2. CDR3 length: 16 residues. Germline CDR1 is SEHNR and CDR2 is FQNEAQ (reference sequence). Trimming at V came to 5 bases and at J to 14 bases, leaving 14 bases not matched to a gene. The CDR3 DNA reads TGTGCCAGCAGCCCATCCGGAGGACTAGCGGGGGGGCAATGGTATTTT. Translation gives CASSPSGGLAGGQWYF.

The chain employs TRBV7-9 and TRBJ2-1; TRBD2 matches 9 bases. Germline CDR1 and CDR2: SEHNR and FQNEAQ (reference sequence). CDR3 size: 16 residues. V dropped 5 bases and J dropped 7; count of bases not matched to a gene: 12. The chain's CDR3 is CASSPQLSGRSNEQFF. CDR3 nucleotides: TGTGCCAGCAGCCCGCAATTAAGCGGGAGGTCGAATGAGCAGTTCTTC.

This clonotype was recorded at least ten times. The V gene is TRBV5-6, the J gene TRBJ2-5; 11 bases line up with TRBD2. CDR1 is SGHDT and CDR2 is YYEEEE in the germline V gene. This CDR3 contains 13 residues. V lost 4 bases and J lost 4; bases outside the gene matches: 0. CDR3 nucleotides: TGTGCCAGCAGCACTAGCGGGGGAGAGACCCAGTACTTC. It is translated as CASSTSGGETQYF.

This clonotype was seen more than once but under ten times. The chain combines TRBV6-2 or TRBV6-3 with TRBJ2-7; possible D gene TRBD2, 6 bases. This CDR3 comprises 13 residues. Germline V lookup: CDR1 MNHEY, CDR2 SVGEGT. V shed 11 bases and J shed 1 base, with 15 bases lying between them. CDR3 DNA sequence: TGTGCCGGCCGACGGGGGTCATCCTACGAGCAGTACTTC. This codes for CAGRRGSSYEQYF.

This clonotype occurred a few times. The V and J genes are TRBV20-1 and TRBJ2-7; TRBD2 matches 11 bases. This CDR3 comprises 15 residues. Trimming at V came to 0 bases and at J to 9 bases, leaving 10 bases not matched to a gene. Germline loops: CDR1 DFQATT, CDR2 SNEGSKA (reference sequence). CDR3 sequence reads: CSAREIIAGGEWQYF. Written as DNA, the CDR3 is TGCAGTGCTAGAGAGATCATAGCGGGAGGGGAGTGGCAGTACTTC.